This T cell receptor (beta chain) was recovered during a study of T cell clonotyping in hematopoietic cell transplantation. Study-level points and caveats: Higher Inverse Simpson Index values in graft donor and pretransplant recipient predicted broader posttransplant TCR diversity.

The CDR3 consists of 13 residues. Trimming took 3 bases from V and 5 from J, leaving 8 bases between them. Germline loops: CDR1 SGHTA, CDR2 FQGNSA. As concerns this clone: As yet, its antigen is unknown.

Data came from immunoSEQ multiplex PCR; TCRdb stores just in-frame clones and leaves some out. The table has around 11,000 clones, roughly 90% seen once. This chain joins TRBV7-2 and TRBJ2-1; perhaps TRBD2 as D (5 bases). Here the sequenced sample was PBMCs, taken 180 days after allogeneic stem cell transplant. This TCR was sampled from a male patient between 55 and 70 years old who had an allogeneic stem cell transplant from an unrelated donor, so the T cells may come from the graft donor. Some clones in this sample may be carry-over from other donors' samples. CDR3 residues: CASSFDYDNEQFF. The CDR3 nucleotides read TGTGCCAGCAGCTTTGACTACGACAATGAGCAGTTCTTC. The full variable domain, with the rest looked up from reference TRBV7-2 and TRBJ2-1, is GAGVSQSPSNKVTEKGKDVELRCDPISGHTALYWYRQSLGQGLEFLIYFQGNSAPDKSGLPSDRFSAERTGGSVSTLTIQRTQQEDSAVYLCASSFDYDNEQFFGPGTRLTVL.